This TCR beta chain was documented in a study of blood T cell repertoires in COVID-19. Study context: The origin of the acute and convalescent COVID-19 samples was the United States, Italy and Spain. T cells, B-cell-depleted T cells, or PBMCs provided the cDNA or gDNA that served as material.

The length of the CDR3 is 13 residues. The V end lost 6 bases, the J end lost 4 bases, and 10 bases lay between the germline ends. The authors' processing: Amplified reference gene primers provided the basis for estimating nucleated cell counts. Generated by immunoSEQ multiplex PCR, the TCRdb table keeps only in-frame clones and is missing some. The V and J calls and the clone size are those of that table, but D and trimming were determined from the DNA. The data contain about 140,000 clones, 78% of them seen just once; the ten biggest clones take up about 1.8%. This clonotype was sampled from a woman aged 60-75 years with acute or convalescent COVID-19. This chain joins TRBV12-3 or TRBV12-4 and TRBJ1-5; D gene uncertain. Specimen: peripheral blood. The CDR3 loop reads CASSAGFNQPQHF. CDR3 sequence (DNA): TGTGCCAGCAGCGCGGGGTTTAATCAGCCCCAGCATTTT.